Below, 20 T cell receptor beta chains from the same sample are listed, as sequenced in a study of T-cell memory formation after mild COVID-19. TCRdb processed the 5' RACE reads anew with MiXCR; each CDR3 protein has one entry. The repertoire has a few hundred thousand distinct CDR3 sequences, roughly 15% of them found once; the top ten carry roughly 21%. What was sequenced was PBMCs or a T cell subset sorted from them (not recorded which). The source is a man younger than 30 who had mild COVID-19 (a few samples of this study predate the infection). Cell type and time point are not known.

This clonotype was observed a few times. V gene TRBV10-3 combines with J gene TRBJ2-3, with D perhaps TRBD2 (6 bases). Germline CDR1 is ENHRY and CDR2 is SYGVKD. CDR3 length equals 15 residues. V lost 0 bases and J lost 4, with 11 bases in between. The CDR3 region is CAISESGGEADTQYF. The CDR3 coding sequence is TGTGCCATCAGTGAGTCAGGCGGGGAGGCAGATACGCAGTATTTT.

This clonotype was counted ten times or more. This sequence joins TRBV6-2 or TRBV6-3 and TRBJ2-5; no clear D. V was clipped by 6 bases and J by 3 bases, with 2 bases between them. The CDR3 spans 10 residues. CDR1 is MNHEY, CDR2 SVGEGT, per germline. The CDR3 coding sequence is TGTGCCAGCAGGGAAGAGACCCAGTACTTC. It codes for CASREETQYF.

This clonotype was seen a handful of times. V is TRBV5-5 and J is TRBJ2-3; 9 bases agree with TRBD2. With V trimmed by 1 base and J by 2 bases, 8 bases remained unmatched. The CDR3 is 17 amino acids. From germline, CDR1 is SGHKS and CDR2 YYEKEE (reference sequence). CDR3: CASSLPLAGALTDTQYF. The CDR3 bases are TGTGCCAGCAGCTTGCCCTTAGCGGGGGCCCTCACAGATACGCAGTATTTT. The full variable domain, with the rest looked up from reference TRBV5-5 and TRBJ2-3, is DAGVTQSPTHLIKTRGQQVTLRCSPISGHKSVSWYQQVLGQGPQFIFQYYEKEERGRGNFPDRFSARQFPNYSSELNVNALLLGDSALYLCASSLPLAGALTDTQYFGPGTRLTVL.

This chain joins TRBV28 and TRBJ2-2; D unresolved. V lost 6 bases to trimming and J lost 2 bases, with 16 bases between them. The CDR3 loop spans 16 amino acids. Germline-derived CDR1 and CDR2 are MDHEN and SYDVKM. The CDR3 sequence: CASRPLLFVNTGELFF. The DNA of the CDR3 is TGTGCCAGCAGGCCCCTACTCTTTGTTAACACCGGGGAGCTGTTTTTT.

Only a few counts were recorded for this clonotype. The chain links TRBV28 to TRBJ2-5, with D maybe TRBD1 (5 bases). The CDR3 has 14 residues. Per germline, CDR1 MDHEN and CDR2 SYDVKM. Trimming pared 2 bases from V and 5 bases from J, leaving 12 bases between. CDR3 sequence: CASSLASGMETQYF. The CDR3 DNA follows: TGTGCCAGCAGTTTAGCCTCAGGGATGGAGACCCAGTACTTC.

This chain joins TRBV7-2 and TRBJ1-5, with D unresolved. V was cut by 5 bases and J by 7 bases, with 18 bases left in between. CDR1 and CDR2 (germline): SGHTA, FQGNSA. The length of the CDR3 is 15 residues. CDR3 in amino acids: CASSAGLYTGQPQHF. CDR3 DNA: TGTGCCAGCAGCGCCGGACTGTATACGGGACAGCCCCAGCATTTT.

Only a few counts were recorded for this clonotype. This chain links TRBV4-1 with TRBJ2-7; 13 nucleotides line up with TRBD2. With V trimmed by 0 bases and J by 0 bases, 5 bases remained unmatched. The CDR3 sequence is 18 residues long. Per germline, CDR1 MGHRA and CDR2 YSYEKL. The CDR3 region is CASSQEPGTSGVSYEQYF. The CDR3 DNA reads as TGCGCCAGCAGCCAAGAGCCCGGGACTAGCGGGGTCTCCTACGAGCAGTACTTC.

The chain links TRBV29-1 to TRBJ2-5, with no clear D. V lost 6 bases and J 7 bases, leaving 15 bases between the germline ends. CDR3 length: 12 residues. Germline CDR1 SQVTM, CDR2 ANQGSEA. CDR3 residues: CSVTRTEGTQYF. In DNA, the CDR3 is TGCAGCGTCACCCGAACCGAAGGGACCCAGTACTTC.

This clonotype occurred a few times. The rearrangement uses TRBV7-9 and TRBJ2-7; D might be TRBD2 (6 bases). V was pared by 5 bases and J by 4 bases, with 15 bases between. This CDR3 is 14 amino acids long. Germline V CDR1 and CDR2: SEHNR, FQNEAQ (reference sequence). CDR3 residues: CASSPPGVGYEQYF. Written as DNA, the CDR3 is TGTGCCAGCAGCCCCCCGGGGGTTGGGTACGAGCAGTACTTC.

V gene TRBV19 combines with J gene TRBJ1-2; D remains unclear. The CDR3 totals 16 residues. Per the germline V gene, CDR1 is LNHDA and CDR2 is SQIVND (reference sequence). V gave up 6 bases and J gave up 0 bases, with 17 bases separating them. The CDR3 DNA reads TGTGCCAGTAGCCCTACCGACGGGTTAGCTAACTATGGCTACACCTTC. Translation gives CASSPTDGLANYGYTF.

This clonotype has a handful of counts. The chain combines TRBV12-5 with TRBJ2-3; TRBD2 is a possible D gene (5 bases). In germline, CDR1 is LGHNT, CDR2 FRNRAP. V shed 7 bases and J shed 7 bases, with 15 bases lying between them. The CDR3 has 13 residues. The CDR3 region is CASVAGSGNTQYF. The CDR3 coding sequence is TGTGCTAGTGTTGCGGGTTCCGGAAATACGCAGTATTTT. The complete variable domain, with remaining parts taken from reference TRBV12-5 and TRBJ2-3, reads DARVTQTPRHKVTEMGQEVTMRCQPILGHNTVFWYRQTMMQGLELLAYFRNRAPLDDSGMPKDRFSAEMPDATLATLKIQPSEPRDSAVYFCASVAGSGNTQYFGPGTRLTVL.

This clonotype was seen a few times. This rearrangement joins TRBV7-6 to TRBJ2-3; the D gene is possibly TRBD1 (5 bases). V lost 9 bases to trimming and J lost 4 bases, with 11 bases between them. Germline loops: CDR1 SGHVS, CDR2 FNYEAQ. This CDR3 region has 12 residues. The CDR3 coding sequence is TGTGCCAGTCAGGGAAGCTCAGATACGCAGTATTTT. Translated: CASQGSSDTQYF.

This clonotype was seen a few times. The V gene is TRBV27, the J gene TRBJ2-1; D gene uncertain. CDR1 and CDR2 (germline): MNHEY, SMNVEV (reference sequence). V dropped 0 bases and J dropped 6 bases, with 6 bases sitting between them. The CDR3 covers 13 residues. CDR3 sequence reads: CASSLSSLNEQFF. As DNA, the CDR3 is TGTGCCAGCAGTTTATCCAGCCTCAATGAGCAGTTCTTC.

The chain couples TRBV7-8 to TRBJ2-1, with 8 bases that match TRBD2. The CDR3 loop spans 15 amino acids. CDR1 SGHVS and CDR2 FQNEAQ come from the germline V gene. V was pared by 5 bases and J by 9 bases, with 12 bases of the junction left unmatched. In DNA form, the CDR3 reads TGTGCCAGCAGCCGCCACGGCGGGGGGTCTGTTGAGCAGTTCTTC. This translates into CASSRHGGGSVEQFF.

The chain joins TRBV19 to TRBJ2-7, with D perhaps matching TRBD2 (6 bases). CDR1 LNHDA and CDR2 SQIVND come from the germline V gene (reference sequence). This CDR3 has 15 residues. V gave up 5 bases and J gave up 3 bases, with 17 bases separating them. Here the CDR3 reads CASSPLTGDLYEQYF. CDR3 sequence (DNA): TGTGCCAGTAGTCCGTTGACGGGGGACCTCTACGAGCAGTACTTC.

V gene TRBV4-3 combines with J gene TRBJ2-5; D remains unclear. Germline V lookup: CDR1 LGHNA, CDR2 YSLEER. Trimming removed 0 bases at V and 5 bases at J, with 10 bases between. The CDR3 loop spans 14 amino acids. CDR3 in amino acids: CASSQDDVRETQYF. The CDR3 DNA reads as TGCGCCAGCAGCCAAGATGACGTCCGGGAGACCCAGTACTTC.

This clonotype was detected many times. The chain joins TRBV7-9 to TRBJ2-1, with unresolved D. CDR1 is SEHNR, CDR2 FQNEAQ, per germline (reference sequence). The V end lost 0 bases, the J end lost 5 bases, and 5 bases lay between the germline ends. CDR3 length: 13 amino acids. The CDR3 DNA reads TGTGCCAGCAGCTTAGCGTGGGACAATGAGCAGTTCTTC. It translates to CASSLAWDNEQFF.

The chain has TRBV6-4 and TRBJ2-2; D call uncertain. Germline V gives CDR1 MRHNA, CDR2 SNTAGT. This CDR3 region has 15 residues. V was trimmed by 6 bases and J by 0 bases, leaving 11 bases between them. The CDR3 DNA reads as TGTGCCAGCAGCCGCTCCTATTCGAACACCGGGGAGCTGTTTTTT. Encoded protein: CASSRSYSNTGELFF.

The chain is built from TRBV5-1 and TRBJ1-5; TRBD1 matches at 7 bases. CDR3 length equals 14 residues. CDR1 SGHRS and CDR2 YFSETQ come from the germline V gene. V was pared by 5 bases and J by 9 bases, with 11 bases of the junction left unmatched. The CDR3 loop reads CASSTTGSDGPQHF. In DNA, the CDR3 is TGCGCCAGCAGTACGACAGGGTCGGATGGGCCCCAGCATTTT.

This clonotype was counted only a few times. The chain uses TRBV12-3 or TRBV12-4 and TRBJ1-5; D ambiguous. CDR3 length equals 17 residues. The germline V and J ends were trimmed by 6 bases and 1 base, with 19 bases remaining between them. CDR3 coding DNA: TGTGCCAGCAGCCCCCTCGGAATGCGTCGGAGCAATCAGCCCCAGCATTTT. Protein: CASSPLGMRRSNQPQHF.